The TCR beta chain under discussion was sequenced for a study of blood T cell repertoires in COVID-19. Study context: The United States, Italy and Spain were the sources of the acute and convalescent COVID-19 samples. T cells, B-cell-depleted T cells, or PBMCs supplied cDNA or gDNA.

The authors' processing: Amplified reference gene primers provided the basis for estimating nucleated cell counts. Assay: immunoSEQ multiplex PCR; the TCRdb copy retains only in-frame clones and omits some. The D gene and trimming were derived from the DNA, and the V and J assignments and clone size from that table. The sample gives roughly 140,000 clones, 85% to 90% of which show up once; approximately 3% is in the top ten. Losses at the gene ends were 3 bases for V and 4 bases for J; bases not matched to a gene: 9. There are 16 residues in the CDR3. CDR1 is SGHTA, CDR2 FQGNSA, per germline. The TCR was taken from a woman aged 60-70 years with active COVID-19. The sequenced material came from peripheral blood. The chain links TRBV7-2 to TRBJ2-7; 10 nucleotides agree with TRBD1. CDR3 nucleotides: TGTGCCAGCAGCTTCGCCCCCGGGACAGGGGTTTACGAGCAGTACTTC. It codes for CASSFAPGTGVYEQYF.